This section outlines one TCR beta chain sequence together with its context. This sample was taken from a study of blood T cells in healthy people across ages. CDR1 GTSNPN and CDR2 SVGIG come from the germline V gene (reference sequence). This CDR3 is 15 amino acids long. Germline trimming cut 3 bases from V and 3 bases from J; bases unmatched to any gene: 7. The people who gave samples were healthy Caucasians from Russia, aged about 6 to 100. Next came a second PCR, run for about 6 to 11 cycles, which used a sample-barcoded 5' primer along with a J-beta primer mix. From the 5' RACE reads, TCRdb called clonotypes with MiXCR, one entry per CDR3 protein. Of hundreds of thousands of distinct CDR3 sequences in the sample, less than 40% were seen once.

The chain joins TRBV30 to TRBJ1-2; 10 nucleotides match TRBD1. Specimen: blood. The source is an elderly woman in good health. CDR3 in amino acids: CAWRVIGQGDYGYTF. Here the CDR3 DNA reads TGTGCCTGGAGAGTAATAGGACAGGGGGACTATGGCTACACCTTC.